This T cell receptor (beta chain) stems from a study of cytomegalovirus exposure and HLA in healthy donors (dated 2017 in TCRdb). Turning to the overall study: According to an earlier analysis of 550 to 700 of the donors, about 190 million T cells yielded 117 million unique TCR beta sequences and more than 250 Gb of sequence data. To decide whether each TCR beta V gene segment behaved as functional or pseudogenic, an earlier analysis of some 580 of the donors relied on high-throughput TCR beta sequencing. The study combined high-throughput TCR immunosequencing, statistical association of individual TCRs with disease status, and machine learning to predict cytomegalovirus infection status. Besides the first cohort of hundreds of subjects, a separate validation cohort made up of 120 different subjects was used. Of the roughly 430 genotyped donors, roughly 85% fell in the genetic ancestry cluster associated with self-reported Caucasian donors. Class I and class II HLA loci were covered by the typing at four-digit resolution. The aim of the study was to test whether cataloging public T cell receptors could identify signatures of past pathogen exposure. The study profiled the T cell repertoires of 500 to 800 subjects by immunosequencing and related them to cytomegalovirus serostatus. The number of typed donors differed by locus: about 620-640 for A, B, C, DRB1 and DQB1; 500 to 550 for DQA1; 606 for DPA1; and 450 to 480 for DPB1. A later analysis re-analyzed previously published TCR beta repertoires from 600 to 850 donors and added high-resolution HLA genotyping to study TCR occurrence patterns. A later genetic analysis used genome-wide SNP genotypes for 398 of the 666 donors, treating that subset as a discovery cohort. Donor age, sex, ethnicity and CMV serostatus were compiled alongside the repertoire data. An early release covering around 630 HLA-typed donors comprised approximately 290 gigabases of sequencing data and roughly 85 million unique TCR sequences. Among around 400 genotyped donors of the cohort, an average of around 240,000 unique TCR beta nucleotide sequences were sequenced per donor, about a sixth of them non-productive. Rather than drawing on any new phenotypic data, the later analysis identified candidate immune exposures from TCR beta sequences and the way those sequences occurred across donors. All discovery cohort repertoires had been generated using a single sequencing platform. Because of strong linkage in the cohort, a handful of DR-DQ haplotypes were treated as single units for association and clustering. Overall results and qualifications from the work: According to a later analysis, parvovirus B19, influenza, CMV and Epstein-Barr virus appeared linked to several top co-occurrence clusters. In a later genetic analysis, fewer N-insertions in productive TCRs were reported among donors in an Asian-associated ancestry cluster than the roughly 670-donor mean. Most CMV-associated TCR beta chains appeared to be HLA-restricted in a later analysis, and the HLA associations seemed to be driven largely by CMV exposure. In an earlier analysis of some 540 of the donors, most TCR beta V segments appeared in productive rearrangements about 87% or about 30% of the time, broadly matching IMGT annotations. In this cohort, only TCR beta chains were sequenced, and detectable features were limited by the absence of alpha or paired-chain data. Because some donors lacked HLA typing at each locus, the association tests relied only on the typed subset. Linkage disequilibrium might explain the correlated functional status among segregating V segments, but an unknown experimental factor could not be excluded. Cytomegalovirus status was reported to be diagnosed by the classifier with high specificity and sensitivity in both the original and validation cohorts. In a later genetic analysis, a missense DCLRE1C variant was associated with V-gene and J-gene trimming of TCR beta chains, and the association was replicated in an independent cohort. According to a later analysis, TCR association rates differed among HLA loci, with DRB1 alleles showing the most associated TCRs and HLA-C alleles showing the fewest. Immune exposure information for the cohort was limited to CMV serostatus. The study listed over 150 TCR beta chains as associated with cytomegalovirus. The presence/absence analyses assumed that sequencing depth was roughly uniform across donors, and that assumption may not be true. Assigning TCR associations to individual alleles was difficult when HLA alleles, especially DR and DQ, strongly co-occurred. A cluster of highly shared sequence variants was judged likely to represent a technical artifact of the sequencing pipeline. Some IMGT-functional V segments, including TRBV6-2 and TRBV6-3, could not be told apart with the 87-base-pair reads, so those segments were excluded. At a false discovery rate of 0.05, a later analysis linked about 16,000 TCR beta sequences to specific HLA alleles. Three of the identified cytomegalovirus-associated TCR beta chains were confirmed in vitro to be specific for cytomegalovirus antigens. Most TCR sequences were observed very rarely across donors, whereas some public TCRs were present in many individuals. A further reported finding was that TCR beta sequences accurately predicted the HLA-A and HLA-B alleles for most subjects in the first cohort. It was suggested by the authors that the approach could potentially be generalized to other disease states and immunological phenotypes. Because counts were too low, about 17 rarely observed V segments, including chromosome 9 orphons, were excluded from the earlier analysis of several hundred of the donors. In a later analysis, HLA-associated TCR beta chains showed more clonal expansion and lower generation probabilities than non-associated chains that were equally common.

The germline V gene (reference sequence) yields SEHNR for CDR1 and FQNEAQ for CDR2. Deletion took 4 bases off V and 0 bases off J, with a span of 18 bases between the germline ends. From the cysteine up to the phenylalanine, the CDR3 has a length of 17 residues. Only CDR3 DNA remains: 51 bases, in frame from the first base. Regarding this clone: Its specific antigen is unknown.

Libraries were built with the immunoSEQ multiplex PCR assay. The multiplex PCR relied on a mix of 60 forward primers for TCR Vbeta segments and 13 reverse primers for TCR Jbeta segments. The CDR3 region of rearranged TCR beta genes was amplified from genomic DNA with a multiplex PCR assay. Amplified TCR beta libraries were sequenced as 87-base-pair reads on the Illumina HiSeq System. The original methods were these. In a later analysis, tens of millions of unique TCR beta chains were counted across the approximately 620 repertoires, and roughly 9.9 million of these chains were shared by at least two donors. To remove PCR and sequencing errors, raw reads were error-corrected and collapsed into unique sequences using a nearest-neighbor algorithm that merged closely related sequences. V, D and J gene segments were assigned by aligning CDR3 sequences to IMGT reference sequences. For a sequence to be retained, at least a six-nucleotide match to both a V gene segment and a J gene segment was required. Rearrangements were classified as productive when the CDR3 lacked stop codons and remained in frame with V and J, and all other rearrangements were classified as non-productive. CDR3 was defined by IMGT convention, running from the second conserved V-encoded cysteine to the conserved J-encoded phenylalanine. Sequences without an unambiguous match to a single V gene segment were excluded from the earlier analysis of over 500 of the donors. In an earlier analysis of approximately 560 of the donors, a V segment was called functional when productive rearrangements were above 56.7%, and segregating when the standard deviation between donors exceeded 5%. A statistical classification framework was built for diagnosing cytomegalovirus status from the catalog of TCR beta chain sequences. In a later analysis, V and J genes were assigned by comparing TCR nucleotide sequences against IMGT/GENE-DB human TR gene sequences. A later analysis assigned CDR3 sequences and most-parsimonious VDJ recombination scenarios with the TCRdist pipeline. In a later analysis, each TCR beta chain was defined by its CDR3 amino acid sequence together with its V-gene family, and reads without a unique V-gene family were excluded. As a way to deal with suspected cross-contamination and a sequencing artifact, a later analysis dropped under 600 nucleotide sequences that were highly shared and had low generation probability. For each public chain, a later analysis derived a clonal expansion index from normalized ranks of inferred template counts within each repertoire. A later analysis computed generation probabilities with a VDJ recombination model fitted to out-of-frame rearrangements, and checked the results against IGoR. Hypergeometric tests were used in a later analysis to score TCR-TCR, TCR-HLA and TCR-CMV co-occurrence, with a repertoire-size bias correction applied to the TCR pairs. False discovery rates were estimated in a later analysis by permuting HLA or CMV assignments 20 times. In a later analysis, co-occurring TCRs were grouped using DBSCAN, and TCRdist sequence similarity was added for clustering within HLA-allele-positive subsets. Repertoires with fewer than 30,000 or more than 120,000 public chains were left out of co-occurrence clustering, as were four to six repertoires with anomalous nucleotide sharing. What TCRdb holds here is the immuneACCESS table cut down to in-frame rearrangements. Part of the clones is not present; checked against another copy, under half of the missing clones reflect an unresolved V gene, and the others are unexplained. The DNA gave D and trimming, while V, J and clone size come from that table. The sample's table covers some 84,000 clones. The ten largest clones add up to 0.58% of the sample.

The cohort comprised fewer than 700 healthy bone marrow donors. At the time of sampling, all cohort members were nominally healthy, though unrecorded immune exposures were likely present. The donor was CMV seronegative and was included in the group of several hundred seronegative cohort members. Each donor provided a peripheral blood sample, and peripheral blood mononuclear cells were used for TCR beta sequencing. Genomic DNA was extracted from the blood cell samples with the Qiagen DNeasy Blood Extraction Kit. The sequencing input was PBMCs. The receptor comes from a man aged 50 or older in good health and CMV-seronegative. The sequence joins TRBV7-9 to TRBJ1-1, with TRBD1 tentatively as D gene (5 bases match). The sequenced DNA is TGTGCCAGCAGCTATCCTTCCGCGGGGGTCGTGAACACTGAAGCTTTCTTT. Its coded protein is CASSYPSAGVVNTEAFF.